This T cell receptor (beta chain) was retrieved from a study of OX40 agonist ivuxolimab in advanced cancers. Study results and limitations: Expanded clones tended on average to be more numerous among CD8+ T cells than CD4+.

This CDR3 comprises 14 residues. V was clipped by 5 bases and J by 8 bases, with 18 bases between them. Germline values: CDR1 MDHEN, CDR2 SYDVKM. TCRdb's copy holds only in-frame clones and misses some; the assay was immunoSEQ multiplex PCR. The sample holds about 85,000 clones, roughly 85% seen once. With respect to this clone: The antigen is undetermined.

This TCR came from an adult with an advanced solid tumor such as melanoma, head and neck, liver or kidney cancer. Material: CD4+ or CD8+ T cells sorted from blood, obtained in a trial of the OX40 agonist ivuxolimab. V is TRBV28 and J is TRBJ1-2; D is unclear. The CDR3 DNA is TGTGCCAGCAGTCAGACGGCGAGGGTGTGGGGCTACACCTTC. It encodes CASSQTARVWGYTF.